This TCR beta chain was identified during a study of blood T cell repertoires in COVID-19. Study at large: The samples span acute and convalescent COVID-19 from the United States, Italy and Spain. PBMCs, B-cell-depleted T cells, or T cells provided the cDNA or gDNA that made up the material.

Authors' processing steps: Cell counts per sample came from amplifying reference gene primers. Assay used: immunoSEQ multiplex PCR; TCRdb lists only in-frame clones, some missing. V, J and clone size derive from that table, while D and trimming were established from the DNA sequence. The sample contains 150,000 to 200,000 clones, 65% to 85% of which appear only once. The sequence came from a woman aged 65 to 85 who had recovered from COVID-19. Sequencing used peripheral blood.

In DNA form, the CDR3 reads TGTGCCAGTAGTATTACGGTGAACTATGGCTACACCTTC. This translates into CASSITVNYGYTF. The chain has TRBV19 and TRBJ1-2; D ambiguous. The CDR3 loop spans 13 amino acids. Germline loops: CDR1 LNHDA, CDR2 SQIVND (reference sequence). Trimming took 3 bases from V and 2 from J, leaving 7 bases between them.